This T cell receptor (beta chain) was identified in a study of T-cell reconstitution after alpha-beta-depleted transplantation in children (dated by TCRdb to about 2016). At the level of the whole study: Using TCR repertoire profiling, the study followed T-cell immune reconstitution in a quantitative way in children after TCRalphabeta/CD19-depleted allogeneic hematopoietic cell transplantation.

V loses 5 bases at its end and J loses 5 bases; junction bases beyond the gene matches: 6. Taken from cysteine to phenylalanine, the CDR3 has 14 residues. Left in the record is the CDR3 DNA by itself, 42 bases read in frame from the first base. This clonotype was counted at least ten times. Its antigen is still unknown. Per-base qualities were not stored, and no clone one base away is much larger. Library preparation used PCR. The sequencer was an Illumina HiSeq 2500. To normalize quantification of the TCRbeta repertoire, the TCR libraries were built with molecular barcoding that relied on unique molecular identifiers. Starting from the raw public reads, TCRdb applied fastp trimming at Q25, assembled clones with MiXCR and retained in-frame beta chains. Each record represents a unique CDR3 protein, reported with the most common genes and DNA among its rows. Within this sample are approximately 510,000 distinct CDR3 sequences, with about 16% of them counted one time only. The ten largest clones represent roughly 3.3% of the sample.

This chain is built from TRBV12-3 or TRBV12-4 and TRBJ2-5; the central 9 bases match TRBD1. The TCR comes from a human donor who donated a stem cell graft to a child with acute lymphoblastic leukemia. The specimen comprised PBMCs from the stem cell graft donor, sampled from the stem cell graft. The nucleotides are TGTGCCAGCAGTCCACAGGGGGCGGGTGAGACCCAGTACTTC. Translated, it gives CASSPQGAGETQYF.